This T cell receptor (beta chain) was captured by sequencing in a study of T-cell memory formation after mild COVID-19. In TCRdb, the 5' RACE reads were re-called with MiXCR into one record per CDR3 protein. The sample carries 300,000 to 400,000 distinct CDR3 sequences, about a sixth recorded once. With 7 bases removed from V and 4 bases from J, the gap between germline ends came to 13 bases. CDR3 length: 13 residues. Germline CDR1 reads SNHLY; CDR2 reads FYNNEI. Comments on this clonotype: Antigen specificity is unknown.

Study-level points and caveats: CD8+ contracting clones occupied EMRA, while CD4+ ones occupied mainly CM and EM.

The chain employs TRBV2 and TRBJ2-5, with a possible D match to TRBD2 (6 bases). This receptor was obtained from a man aged 18 to 29 who had mild COVID-19 (a few samples of this study predate the infection). Cell type and time point are not known. The sequenced material came from PBMCs or a T cell subset sorted from them (not recorded which). CDR3 sequence (DNA): TGTGCCAGCACCGCAGTGGGAGGAGAGACCCAGTACTTC. The encoded protein is CASTAVGGETQYF. Full variable domain (outside the CDR3, taken from reference TRBV2 and TRBJ2-5): EPEVTQTPSHQVTQMGQEVILRCVPISNHLYFYWYRQILGQKVEFLVSFYNNEISEKSEIFDDQFSVERPDGSNFTLKIRSTKLEDSAMYFCASTAVGGETQYFGPGTRLLVL.